The source of this TCR beta chain is a study of human T cells and chemical hapten exposure. The CDR3 totals 13 residues. The V segment lost 3 bases and the J segment 4 bases; nucleotides outside the gene matches: 6. Germline V gene lookup returns CDR1 DFQATT and CDR2 SNEGSKA (reference sequence). Noted time point: pre-sensitization, week 0. The treatment was: therapeutic diphenylcyclopropenone sensitization with weekly scalp DPC. Each patch-test visit's blood sample preceded patch application. Alopecia patients between 18 and 70 years old and suitable for DPC were used as donors. TCRdb independently ran MiXCR on the RACE reads; one entry per CDR3 protein. The sample lists roughly 110,000 distinct CDR3 sequences; roughly an eighth were seen once. This clonotype has at least ten counts.

The starting material was whole blood, obtained in connection with sensitization to the hapten diphenylcyclopropenone (DPC). This rearrangement joins TRBV20-1 to TRBJ2-7; 7 bases align to TRBD1. The receptor comes from a woman in her fifties or sixties with alopecia areata. Some clones in this sample may be carry-over from other donors' samples. CDR3 DNA sequence: TGCAGTGCTAGGTGGGACAGCGTTTACGAGCAGTACTTC. It translates to CSARWDSVYEQYF.